The 16 T cell receptor beta chains below come from one sample, sequenced in a study of T cell responses to AZD1222 COVID-19 vaccine. TCRdb keeps only in-frame clones here, not all; method: immunoSEQ multiplex PCR. In the table there are 95,000 to 110,000 clones, about nine tenths of which are singletons. Source: peripheral blood, taken on day 0 of AZD1222 vaccination. The source of these receptors is an adult in good health.

The chain employs TRBV30 and TRBJ1-1; D is unresolved. Germline V CDR1 and CDR2: GTSNPN, SVGIG (reference sequence). The CDR3 covers 15 residues. V shed 0 bases and J shed 0 bases, with 11 bases lying between them. Written as DNA, the CDR3 is TGTGCCTGGAGTGTAAATTTGCTACTGAACACTGAAGCTTTCTTT. Amino acids: CAWSVNLLLNTEAFF.

The chain employs TRBV29-1 and TRBJ2-7; TRBD1 aligns across 10 bases. With 7 bases clipped from V and 2 bases from J, the junction kept 5 bases outside the gene matches. The CDR3 contains 13 residues. The germline CDR1 and CDR2 sequences are SQVTM and ANQGSEA. The CDR3 protein is CSATGTGAYEQYF. The CDR3 DNA reads as TGCAGCGCAACCGGGACAGGGGCCTACGAGCAGTACTTC.

The V call is TRBV3-1 (or the pseudogene TRBV3-2), the J call TRBJ1-1; weak D call: TRBD1 (5 bases). Per the germline V gene, CDR1 is LGHDT and CDR2 is YNNKEL (reference sequence). V was trimmed by 1 base and J by 4 bases, leaving 16 bases between them. The CDR3 sequence is 16 residues long. The CDR3 sequence is CASSQGGFGGVTEAFF. The CDR3, as DNA: TGTGCCAGCAGCCAAGGGGGCTTTGGGGGTGTCACTGAAGCTTTCTTT.

The CDR3 reads CASSVGIPRNSPLHF. For the CDR3, the DNA is TGTGCCAGCAGCGTGGGCATCCCGAGGAATTCACCCCTCCACTTT. This sequence joins TRBV9 and TRBJ1-6, with no clear D. The germline CDR1 and CDR2 sequences are SGDLS and YYNGEE. Trimming shortened V by 2 bases and J by 7 bases, and 13 bases separated the two germline ends. This CDR3 spans 15 amino acids.

The rearrangement joins TRBV7-8 to TRBJ1-3; D unresolved. The germline V gene encodes CDR1 SGHVS and CDR2 FQNEAQ. V was trimmed by 4 bases and J by 0 bases, leaving 16 bases between them. The CDR3 runs 17 residues. CDR3 in DNA: TGTGCCAGCAGCTCCGAGGACGGTCTATACTCTGGAAACACCATATATTTT. It translates to CASSSEDGLYSGNTIYF.

V gene TRBV10-3 combines with J gene TRBJ2-2; D may match TRBD1 or TRBD2 (6 bases each). V was trimmed by 11 bases and J by 3 bases, leaving 19 bases between them. The CDR3 loop spans 15 amino acids. CDR1 ENHRY and CDR2 SYGVKD come from the germline V gene. CDR3 sequence (DNA): TGTGCCGCCACTAGTGGGGGGCCCTACACCGGGGAGCTGTTTTTT. It specifies CAATSGGPYTGELFF.

The chain joins TRBV4-1 to TRBJ2-4; TRBD2 is a possible D gene (6 bases). CDR1 and CDR2 (germline): MGHRA, YSYEKL. The CDR3 has 17 residues. Deletions cut 6 bases from V and 1 base from J, with 19 bases between. CDR3 amino acids: CASRPNGGVIAKNIQYF. CDR3 coding DNA: TGCGCCAGCAGACCTAACGGCGGGGTGATCGCCAAAAACATTCAGTACTTC.

This clone rates as medium-sized. The chain recombines TRBV4-1 with TRBJ2-2; 7 bases map to TRBD1. The trim removed 0 bases at V and 2 bases at J, leaving 6 bases unmatched. Germline lookup yields CDR1 MGHRA and CDR2 YSYEKL. This CDR3 region has 17 residues. CDR3 sequence reads: CASSQDSWDRNTGELFF. In DNA form, the CDR3 reads TGCGCCAGCAGCCAAGATTCATGGGACAGAAACACCGGGGAGCTGTTTTTT.

This clone appeared a single time. The chain carries TRBV4-1 and TRBJ1-3, with a tentative D call TRBD1 (6 bases). Trimming removed 2 bases from V and 4 bases from J, with 12 bases in between. Germline CDR1 reads MGHRA; CDR2 reads YSYEKL. There are 15 residues in the CDR3. This CDR3 is CASSQNTGYGNTIYF. The CDR3 DNA sequence: TGCGCCAGCAGCCAAAATACAGGGTACGGAAACACCATATATTTT.

V usage is TRBV5-6 and J usage is TRBJ1-1, with TRBD1 as a possible D gene (5 bases). Trimming removed 2 bases at V and 8 bases at J, with 13 bases between. Per germline, CDR1 SGHDT and CDR2 YYEEEE. The CDR3 contains 13 residues. Here the CDR3 reads CASSFGGGREAFF. The CDR3 DNA is TGTGCCAGCAGCTTCGGTGGGGGAAGAGAAGCTTTCTTT.

This clone showed up just once. The chain couples TRBV13 to TRBJ2-1; D is perhaps TRBD1 or TRBD2 (6 bases each). The V end lost 5 bases, the J end lost 8 bases, and 16 bases lay between the germline ends. The CDR3 extends over 14 amino acids. The germline V gene has CDR1 PRHDT and CDR2 FYEKMQ (reference sequence). CDR3 bases: TGTGCCAGCAGCCCCTTTGTCGGGGGCGATGAGCAGTTCTTC. This translates into CASSPFVGGDEQFF.

V is TRBV5-1 and J is TRBJ2-5; TRBD1 might be the D (6 bases). This CDR3 spans 15 amino acids. Per the germline V gene, CDR1 is SGHRS and CDR2 is YFSETQ. The V end lost 0 bases, the J end lost 5 bases, and 14 bases lay between the germline ends. In DNA form, the CDR3 reads TGCGCCAGCAGCTTGGTCGTTCGGCAGGGGGAGACCCAGTACTTC. Residues: CASSLVVRQGETQYF.

The rearrangement joins TRBV5-1 to TRBJ1-4; 12 nucleotides line up with TRBD1. V gave up 4 bases and J gave up 8 bases; unmatched junction bases: 9. The CDR3 length is 16 residues. The germline V gene has CDR1 SGHRS and CDR2 YFSETQ. CDR3 residues: CASSPGQGARGEKLFF. In nucleotides, the CDR3 is TGCGCCAGCAGCCCGGGACAGGGGGCGCGAGGGGAAAAACTGTTTTTT.

The V gene is TRBV14, the J gene TRBJ2-1, with a possible D match to TRBD1 (5 bases). Per germline, CDR1 SGHDN and CDR2 FVKESK. CDR3 size: 14 residues. V was cut by 1 base and J by 4 bases, with 8 bases left in between. This CDR3 is CASSQAQEYNEQFF. The CDR3 DNA sequence: TGTGCCAGCAGCCAAGCACAGGAGTACAATGAGCAGTTCTTC.

This clone appeared a few times. The chain links TRBV2 to TRBJ1-4; D is undetermined. V was trimmed by 3 bases and J by 0 bases, leaving 8 bases between them. CDR1 SNHLY and CDR2 FYNNEI come from the germline V gene. The CDR3 contains 15 residues. The CDR3, as DNA: TGTGCCAGCAGTGACCCCTTCGCAACTAATGAAAAACTGTTTTTT. Protein product: CASSDPFATNEKLFF.

A single count supports this clone. The rearrangement links TRBV5-1 to TRBJ1-1, with 8 positions matching TRBD1. The CDR3 loop spans 13 amino acids. With 6 bases clipped from V and 7 bases from J, the junction kept 8 bases outside the gene matches. Germline lookup yields CDR1 SGHRS and CDR2 YFSETQ. The CDR3 protein is CASTNHDRGEAFF. CDR3 DNA sequence: TGCGCCAGCACGAACCATGACAGGGGTGAAGCTTTCTTT.